The source of this TCR beta chain is a study of Tregs in tolerant kidney transplant recipients. Findings and limits, study-wide: The most relevant donor-specific Treg TCRbeta repertoire apparently came from expansion with activated donor B cells. Biological reproducibility was not directly addressed in this study. Validation in larger populations is needed because few patients were studied.

This CDR3 region has 16 residues. The germline gives CDR1 SGHVS, CDR2 FNYEAQ. Trimming removed 5 bases at V and 8 bases at J, with 24 bases between. About this clone itself: As yet, its antigen is unknown.

Unstimulated Tregs (CD4+CD25+CD127-) and CD4+CD25- non-Tregs were sorted from PBMCs. Method: immunoSEQ multiplex PCR; TCRdb's copy keeps in-frame clones and lacks some. The repertoire holds about 240,000 clones, around 81% seen once, with 0.55% to 0.65% in the top ten. The V gene is TRBV7-6, the J gene TRBJ1-2, with D tentatively TRBD1 (5 bases). The origin of this receptor is a human donor in good health. The material sequenced was CD4+ T cells from blood. The CDR3 protein is CASSQRGQGGVEGYTF. The CDR3 DNA reads TGTGCCAGCAGCCAAAGGGGCCAGGGAGGGGTTGAAGGCTACACCTTC.